This is a list of T cell receptor beta chains from one sample in a study of T-cell memory formation after mild COVID-19. TCRdb reanalysed the 5' RACE reads using MiXCR and keeps one entry per CDR3 protein. The table lists about 62,000 distinct CDR3 sequences, 9.3% of them singletons. Sequencing used PBMCs or a T cell subset sorted from them (not recorded which). The receptors derive from a young man who had mild COVID-19 (a few samples of this study predate the infection). Cell type and time point are not known. Each CDR3 is given with its conserved first and last residue. The D gene is left open where the match is weak. Clone size is given for some rows only: seen once, a few or many times, or a class if the clone is expanded.

d_call: -; j_call: TRBJ2-3; clone_size: -; v_call: TRBV11-2; cdr3_aa: CASSLNPASTDTQYF; cdr3_nt: TGTGCCAGCAGCTTAAATCCAGCTAGCACAGATACGCAGTATTTT
d_call: -; j_call: TRBJ2-3; clone_size: few; v_call: TRBV2; cdr3_aa: CASRIDNTDTQYF; cdr3_nt: TGTGCCAGCAGGATTGATAACACAGATACGCAGTATTTT
d_call: -; j_call: TRBJ2-1; clone_size: few; v_call: TRBV20-1; cdr3_aa: CSAKSGHEQFF; cdr3_nt: TGCAGTGCTAAGTCCGGCCATGAGCAGTTCTTC
d_call: -; j_call: TRBJ1-5; clone_size: few; v_call: TRBV7-6; cdr3_aa: CASSPVGARGQPQHF; cdr3_nt: TGTGCCAGCAGCCCCGTTGGGGCGCGGGGGCAGCCCCAGCATTTT
d_call: -; j_call: TRBJ2-3; clone_size: many; v_call: TRBV10-2; cdr3_aa: CASSESWKRQDTQYF; cdr3_nt: TGCGCCAGCAGTGAGTCGTGGAAGCGGCAAGATACGCAGTATTTT
d_call: -; j_call: TRBJ2-2; clone_size: few; v_call: TRBV5-1; cdr3_aa: CASSSRPDTGELFF; cdr3_nt: TGCGCCAGCAGCTCCCGACCAGACACCGGGGAGCTGTTTTTT
d_call: -; j_call: TRBJ1-1; clone_size: few; v_call: TRBV30; cdr3_aa: CAWSLRRGVSTEAFF; cdr3_nt: TGTGCCTGGAGTCTCAGGAGGGGGGTGTCCACTGAAGCTTTCTTT
d_call: -; j_call: TRBJ1-1; clone_size: few; v_call: TRBV28; cdr3_aa: CASKAVRNTEAFF; cdr3_nt: TGTGCCAGCAAGGCAGTTAGAAACACTGAAGCTTTCTTT
d_call: TRBD1; j_call: TRBJ2-1; clone_size: -; v_call: TRBV7-9; cdr3_aa: CASSWTGGTNNEQFF; cdr3_nt: TGTGCCAGCAGTTGGACAGGGGGTACCAACAATGAGCAGTTCTTC
d_call: -; j_call: TRBJ1-5; clone_size: few; v_call: TRBV5-5; cdr3_aa: CASSWASGSVQHF; cdr3_nt: TGTGCCAGCAGCTGGGCGTCTGGGTCGGTCCAGCATTTT